One T cell receptor beta chain is described in this entry. TCRdb processed the 5' RACE reads anew with MiXCR; each CDR3 protein has one entry. The sample lists about 110,000 distinct CDR3 sequences, over 9.5% occurring once. The data belong to a study of early T cells in non-severe SARS-CoV-2 infection. The V end was cut by 8 bases, the J end by 3 bases, with 15 bases between. The CDR3 spans 13 residues. Looked up from germline, CDR1 is SQVTM and CDR2 is ANQGSEA. Sample: whole blood, taken at baseline. The gene calls are TRBV29-1 and TRBJ2-3; D possibly corresponds to TRBD2 (6 bases). The TCR comes from an adult who was a healthcare worker with PCR-confirmed SARS-CoV-2 infection or an uninfected control (not recorded which). CDR3 DNA: TGCAGCCTCATGGGTGGGAGGACAGATACGCAGTATTTT. It encodes CSLMGGRTDTQYF.